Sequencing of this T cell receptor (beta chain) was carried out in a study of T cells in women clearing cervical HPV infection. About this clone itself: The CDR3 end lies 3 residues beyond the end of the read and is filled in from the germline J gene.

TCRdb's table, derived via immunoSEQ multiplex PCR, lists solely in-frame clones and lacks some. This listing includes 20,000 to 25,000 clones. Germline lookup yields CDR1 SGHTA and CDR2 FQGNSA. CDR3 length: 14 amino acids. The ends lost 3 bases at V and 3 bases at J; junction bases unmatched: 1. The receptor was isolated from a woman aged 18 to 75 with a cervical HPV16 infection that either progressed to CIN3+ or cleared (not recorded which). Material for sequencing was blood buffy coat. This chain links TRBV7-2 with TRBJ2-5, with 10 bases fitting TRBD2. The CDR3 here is CASSFGLAEETQYF. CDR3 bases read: TGTGCCAGCAGCTTCGGACTAGCGGAAGAGACC.